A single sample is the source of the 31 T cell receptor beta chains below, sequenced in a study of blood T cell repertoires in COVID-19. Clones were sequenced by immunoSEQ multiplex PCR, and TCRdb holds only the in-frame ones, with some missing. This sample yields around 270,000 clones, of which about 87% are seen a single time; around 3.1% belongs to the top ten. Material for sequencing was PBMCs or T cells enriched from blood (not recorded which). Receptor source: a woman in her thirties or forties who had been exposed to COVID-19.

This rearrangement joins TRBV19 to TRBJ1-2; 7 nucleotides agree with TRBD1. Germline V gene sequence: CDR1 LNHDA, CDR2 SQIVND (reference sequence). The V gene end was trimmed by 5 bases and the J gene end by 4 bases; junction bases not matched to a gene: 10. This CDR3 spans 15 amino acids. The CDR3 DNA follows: TGTGCCAGTAGTTCACAGGGGCAACCCTCCTATGGCTACACCTTC. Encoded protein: CASSSQGQPSYGYTF.

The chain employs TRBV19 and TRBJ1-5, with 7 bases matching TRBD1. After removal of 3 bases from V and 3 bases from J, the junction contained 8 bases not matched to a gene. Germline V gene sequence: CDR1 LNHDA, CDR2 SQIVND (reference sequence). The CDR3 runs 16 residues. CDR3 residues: CASSMIRQGVNQPQHF. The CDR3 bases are TGTGCCAGTAGTATGATCCGACAGGGTGTCAATCAGCCCCAGCATTTT.

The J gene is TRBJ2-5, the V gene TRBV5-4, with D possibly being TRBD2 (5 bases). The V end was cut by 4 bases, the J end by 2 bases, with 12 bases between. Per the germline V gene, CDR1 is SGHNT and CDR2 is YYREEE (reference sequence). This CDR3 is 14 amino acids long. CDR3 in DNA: TGTGCCAGCAGCGGTACTAGACCTCAAGAGACCCAGTACTTC. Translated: CASSGTRPQETQYF.

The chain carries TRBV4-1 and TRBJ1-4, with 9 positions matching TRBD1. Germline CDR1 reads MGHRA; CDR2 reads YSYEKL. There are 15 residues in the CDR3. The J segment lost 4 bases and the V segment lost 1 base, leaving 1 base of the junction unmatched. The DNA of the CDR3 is TGCGCCAGCAGCCAAGGGGACAGGGATAATGAAAAACTGTTTTTT. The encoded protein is CASSQGDRDNEKLFF.

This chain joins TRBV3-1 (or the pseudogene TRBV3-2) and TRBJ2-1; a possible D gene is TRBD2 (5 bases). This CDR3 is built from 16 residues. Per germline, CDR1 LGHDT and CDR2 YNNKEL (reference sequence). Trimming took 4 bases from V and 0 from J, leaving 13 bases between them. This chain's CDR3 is CASSPSSAGSYNEQFF. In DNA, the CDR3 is TGTGCCAGCAGCCCCTCGTCGGCGGGCTCCTACAATGAGCAGTTCTTC.

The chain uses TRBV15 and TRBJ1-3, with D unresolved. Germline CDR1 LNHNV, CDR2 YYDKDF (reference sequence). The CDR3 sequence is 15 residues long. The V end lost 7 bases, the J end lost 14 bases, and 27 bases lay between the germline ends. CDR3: CATTSMGDGVRPLYF. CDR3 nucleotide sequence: TGTGCCACCACCTCTATGGGAGATGGTGTAAGGCCCTTATATTTT.

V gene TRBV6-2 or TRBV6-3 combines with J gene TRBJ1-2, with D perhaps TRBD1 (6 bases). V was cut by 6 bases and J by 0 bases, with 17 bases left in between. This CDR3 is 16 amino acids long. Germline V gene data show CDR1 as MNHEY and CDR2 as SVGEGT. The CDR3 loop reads CASSPTGYRANYGYTF. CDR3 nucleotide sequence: TGTGCCAGCAGCCCTACAGGGTACCGAGCTAACTATGGCTACACCTTC.

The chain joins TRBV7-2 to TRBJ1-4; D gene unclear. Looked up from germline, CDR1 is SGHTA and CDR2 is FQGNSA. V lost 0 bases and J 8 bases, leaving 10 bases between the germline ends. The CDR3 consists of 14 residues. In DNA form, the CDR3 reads TGTGCCAGCAGCTTAGCGAGTTTCCGGGAAAAACTGTTTTTT. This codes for CASSLASFREKLFF.

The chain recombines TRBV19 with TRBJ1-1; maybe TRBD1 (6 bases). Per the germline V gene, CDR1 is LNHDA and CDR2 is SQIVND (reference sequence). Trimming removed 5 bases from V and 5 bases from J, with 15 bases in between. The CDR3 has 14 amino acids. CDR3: CASSPSGARTEAFF. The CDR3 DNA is TGTGCCAGTAGTCCCTCAGGGGCCAGAACTGAAGCTTTCTTT.

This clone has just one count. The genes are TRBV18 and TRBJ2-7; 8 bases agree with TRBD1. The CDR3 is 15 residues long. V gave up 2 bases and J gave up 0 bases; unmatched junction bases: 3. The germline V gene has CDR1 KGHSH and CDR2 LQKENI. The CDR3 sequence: CASSPRTGTSYEQYF. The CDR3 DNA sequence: TGTGCCAGCTCACCAAGGACAGGGACCTCCTACGAGCAGTACTTC.

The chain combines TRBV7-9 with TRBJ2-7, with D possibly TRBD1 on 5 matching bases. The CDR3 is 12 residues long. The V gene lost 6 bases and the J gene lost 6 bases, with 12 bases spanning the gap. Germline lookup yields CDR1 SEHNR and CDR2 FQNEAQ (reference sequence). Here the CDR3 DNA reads TGTGCCAGCAGTTCAATAAGGGGCGAGCAGTACTTC. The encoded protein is CASSSIRGEQYF.

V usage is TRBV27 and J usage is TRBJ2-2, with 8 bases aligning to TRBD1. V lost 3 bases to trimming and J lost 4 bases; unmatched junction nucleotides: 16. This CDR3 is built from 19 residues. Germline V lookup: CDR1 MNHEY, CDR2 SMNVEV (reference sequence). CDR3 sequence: CASSFGAFRTGSSTGELFF. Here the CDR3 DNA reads TGTGCCAGCAGTTTCGGGGCCTTCCGGACAGGGTCGAGCACCGGGGAGCTGTTTTTT.

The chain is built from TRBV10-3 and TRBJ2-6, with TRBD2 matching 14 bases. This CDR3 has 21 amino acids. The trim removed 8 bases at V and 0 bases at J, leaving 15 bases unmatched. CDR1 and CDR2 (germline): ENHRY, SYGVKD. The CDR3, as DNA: TGTGCCATCGCAGGGGGGACTAGCGGGGGACCTATGAGCTCTGGGGCCAACGTCCTGACTTTC. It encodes CAIAGGTSGGPMSSGANVLTF.

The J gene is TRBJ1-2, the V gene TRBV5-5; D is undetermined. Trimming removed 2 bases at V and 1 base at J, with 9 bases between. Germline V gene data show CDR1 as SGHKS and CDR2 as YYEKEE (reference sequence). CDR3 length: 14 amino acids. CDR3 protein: CASSFGLINYGYTF. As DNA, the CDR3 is TGTGCCAGCAGCTTCGGACTGATTAACTATGGCTACACCTTC.

CDR3 protein: CASSSVAAGKRNTIYF. The CDR3 DNA sequence: TGTGCCAGCAGTTCCGTGGCGGCAGGGAAGAGAAACACCATATATTTT. The gene calls are TRBV6-2 or TRBV6-3 and TRBJ1-3; possibly TRBD1 for D (5 bases). Trimming shortened V by 4 bases and J by 5 bases, and 18 bases separated the two germline ends. CDR3 size: 16 residues. Per the germline V gene, CDR1 is MNHEY and CDR2 is SVGEGT.

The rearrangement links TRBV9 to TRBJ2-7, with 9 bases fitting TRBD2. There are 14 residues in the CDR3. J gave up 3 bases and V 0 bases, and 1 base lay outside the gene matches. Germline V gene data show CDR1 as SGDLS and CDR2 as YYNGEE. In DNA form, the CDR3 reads TGTGCCAGCAGCGTAGCTAGCGGGAACTACGAGCAGTACTTC. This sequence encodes CASSVASGNYEQYF.

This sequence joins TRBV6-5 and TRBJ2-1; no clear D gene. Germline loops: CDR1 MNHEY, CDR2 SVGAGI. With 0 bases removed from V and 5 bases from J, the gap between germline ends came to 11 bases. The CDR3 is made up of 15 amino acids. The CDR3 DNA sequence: TGTGCCAGCAGTTACTCGTTACATTTGGACAATGAGCAGTTCTTC. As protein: CASSYSLHLDNEQFF.

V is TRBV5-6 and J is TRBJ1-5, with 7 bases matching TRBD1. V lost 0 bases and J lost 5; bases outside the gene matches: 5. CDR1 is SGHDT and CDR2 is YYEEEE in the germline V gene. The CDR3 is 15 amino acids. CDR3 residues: CASSLGQGEYQPQHF. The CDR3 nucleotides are TGTGCCAGCAGCTTGGGTCAGGGGGAGTATCAGCCCCAGCATTTT.

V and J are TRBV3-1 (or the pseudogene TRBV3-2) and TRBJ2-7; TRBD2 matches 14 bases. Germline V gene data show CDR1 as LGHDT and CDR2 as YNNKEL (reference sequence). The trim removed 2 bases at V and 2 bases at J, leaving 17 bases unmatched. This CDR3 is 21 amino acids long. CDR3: CASSQHLIWTSGGKQTYEQYF. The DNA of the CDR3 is TGTGCCAGCAGCCAACATCTTATCTGGACTAGCGGGGGGAAACAGACCTACGAGCAGTACTTC.

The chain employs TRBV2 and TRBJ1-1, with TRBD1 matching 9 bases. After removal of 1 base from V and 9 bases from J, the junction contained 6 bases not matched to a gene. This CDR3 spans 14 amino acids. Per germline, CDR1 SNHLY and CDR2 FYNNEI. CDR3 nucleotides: TGTGCCAGCAGTGAAGTGGAAGGACAGGGGAAAGCTTTCTTT. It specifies CASSEVEGQGKAFF.

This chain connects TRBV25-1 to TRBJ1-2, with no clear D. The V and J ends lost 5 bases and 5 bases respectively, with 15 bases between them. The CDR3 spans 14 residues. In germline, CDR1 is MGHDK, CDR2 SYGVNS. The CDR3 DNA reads TGTGCCAGCAGTCGGCTCAGGCTTGGTTATGGCTACACCTTC. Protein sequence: CASSRLRLGYGYTF.

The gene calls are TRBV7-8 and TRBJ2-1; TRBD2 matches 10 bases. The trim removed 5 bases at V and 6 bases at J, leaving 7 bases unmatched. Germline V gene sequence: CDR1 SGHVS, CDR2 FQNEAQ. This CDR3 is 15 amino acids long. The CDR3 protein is CASSLIAGGPNEQFF. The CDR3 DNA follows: TGTGCCAGCAGCCTCATAGCGGGAGGCCCCAATGAGCAGTTCTTC.

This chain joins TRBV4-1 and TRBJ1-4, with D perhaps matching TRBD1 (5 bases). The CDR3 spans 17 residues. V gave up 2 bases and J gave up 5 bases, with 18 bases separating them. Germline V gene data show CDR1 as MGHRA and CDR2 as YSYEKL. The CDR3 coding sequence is TGCGCCAGCAGCCAATCTGGGGCGGGGGGTCAGAATGAAAAACTGTTTTTT. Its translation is CASSQSGAGGQNEKLFF.

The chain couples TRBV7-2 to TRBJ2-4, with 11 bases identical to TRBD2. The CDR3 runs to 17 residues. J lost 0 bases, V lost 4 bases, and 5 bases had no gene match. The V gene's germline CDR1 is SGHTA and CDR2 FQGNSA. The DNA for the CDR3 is TGTGCCAGCAGCTCCACTAGCGGGAGTAAAGCCAAAAACATTCAGTACTTC. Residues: CASSSTSGSKAKNIQYF.

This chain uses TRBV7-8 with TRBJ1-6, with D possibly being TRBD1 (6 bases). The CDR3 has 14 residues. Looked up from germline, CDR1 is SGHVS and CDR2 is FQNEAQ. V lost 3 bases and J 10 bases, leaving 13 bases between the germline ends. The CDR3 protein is CASSFYRENSPLHF. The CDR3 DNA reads TGTGCCAGCAGCTTCTACAGGGAAAACTCACCCCTCCACTTT.

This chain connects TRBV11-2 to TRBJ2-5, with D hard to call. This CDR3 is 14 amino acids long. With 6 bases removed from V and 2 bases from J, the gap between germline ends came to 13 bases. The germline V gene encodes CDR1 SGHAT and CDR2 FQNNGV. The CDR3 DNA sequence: TGTGCCAGCAGGGTCGTGGGCAGACAAGAGACCCAGTACTTC. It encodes CASRVVGRQETQYF.

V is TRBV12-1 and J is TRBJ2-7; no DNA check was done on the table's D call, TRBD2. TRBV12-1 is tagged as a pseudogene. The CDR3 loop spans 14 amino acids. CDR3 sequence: CASPFPRGPYEQYF. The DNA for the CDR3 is TGTGCCAGCCCCTTCCCCCGGGGTCCCTACGAGCAGTACTTC.

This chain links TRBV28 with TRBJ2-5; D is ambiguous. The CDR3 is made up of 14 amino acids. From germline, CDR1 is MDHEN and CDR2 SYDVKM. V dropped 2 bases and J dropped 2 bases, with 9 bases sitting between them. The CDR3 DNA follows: TGTGCCAGCAGTTTAAGTACACCACAAGAGACCCAGTACTTC. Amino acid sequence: CASSLSTPQETQYF.

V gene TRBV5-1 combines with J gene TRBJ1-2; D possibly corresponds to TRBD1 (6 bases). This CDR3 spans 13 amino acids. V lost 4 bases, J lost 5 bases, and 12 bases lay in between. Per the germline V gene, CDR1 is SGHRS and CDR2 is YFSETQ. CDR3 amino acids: CASSIRGGYGYTF. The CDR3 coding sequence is TGCGCCAGCAGCATCAGGGGTGGGTATGGCTACACCTTC.

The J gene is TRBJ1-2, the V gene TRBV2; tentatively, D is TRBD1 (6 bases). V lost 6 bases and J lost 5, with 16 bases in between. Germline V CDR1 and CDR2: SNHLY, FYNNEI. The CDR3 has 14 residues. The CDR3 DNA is TGTGCCAGCAGGGAGGACAGCCAGGTTTATGGCTACACCTTC. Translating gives CASREDSQVYGYTF.

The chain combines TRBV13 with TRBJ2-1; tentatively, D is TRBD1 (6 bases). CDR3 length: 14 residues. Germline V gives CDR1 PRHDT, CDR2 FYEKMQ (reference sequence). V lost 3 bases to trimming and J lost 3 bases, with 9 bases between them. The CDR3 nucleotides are TGTGCCAGCAGCTTTTTACAGGGCTACAATGAGCAGTTCTTC. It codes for CASSFLQGYNEQFF.